The 32 T cell receptor beta chains given below trace back to one sample, sequenced in a study of monozygotic twins with inflammatory bowel disease. One entry per CDR3 protein, without DNA, is what TCRdb gives after re-calling the 5' RACE reads. The listing records around 450,000 distinct CDR3 sequences. Source material: blood. These receptors all come from a human donor with ulcerative colitis or Crohn's disease, or a healthy co-twin of an affected twin (not recorded which).

V usage is TRBV24-1 and J usage is TRBJ2-5; TCRdb proposes TRBD2, but this gene call is untestable without DNA. CDR3 length equals 16 residues. The V gene's germline CDR1 is KGHDR and CDR2 SFDVKD. The chain's CDR3 is CATSDLGSGRRETQYF.

The rearrangement links TRBV18 to TRBJ1-1. The CDR3 extends over 15 amino acids. Germline V CDR1 and CDR2: KGHSH, LQKENI. CDR3 sequence reads: CASSPPNGLGTEAFF.

The chain combines TRBV28 with TRBJ1-2; TCRdb's D call, TRBD1, is unchecked because there is no DNA. The CDR3 covers 16 residues. CDR1 and CDR2 from the germline V gene are MDHEN and SYDVKM. The CDR3 loop reads CASSSPGTGPYRGYTF.

The V and J genes are TRBV7-8 and TRBJ1-5; the TCRdb call, TRBD1, lacks DNA for checking. The CDR3 loop spans 15 amino acids. Germline V gives CDR1 SGHVS, CDR2 FQNEAQ. The CDR3 spells CASSLTLGNNQPQHF.

The rearrangement uses TRBV25-1 and TRBJ2-6; TCRdb gives TRBD1 as the D gene, but with no DNA this cannot be confirmed. The germline CDR1 and CDR2 sequences are MGHDK and SYGVNS. The CDR3 is 15 amino acids. CDR3 sequence: CASREAGSGANVLTF.

The rearrangement uses TRBV3-1 and TRBJ2-2; the TCRdb D gene call, TRBD1, has no DNA to confirm it. CDR1 and CDR2 from the germline V gene are LGHDT and YNNKEL (reference sequence). CDR3 length: 15 amino acids. The CDR3 protein is CASRYSTDNTGELFF.

The chain recombines TRBV12-3 or TRBV12-4 with TRBJ1-1; TCRdb's assignment of TRBD1 cannot be checked, as there is no DNA. This CDR3 spans 15 amino acids. The CDR3 sequence: CASSPDRGRVTEAFF.

The chain is built from TRBV4-1 and TRBJ2-2. Germline V lookup: CDR1 MGHRA, CDR2 YSYEKL. The CDR3 has 12 residues. This CDR3 is CASSQGTGELFF.

The gene calls are TRBV7-6 and TRBJ2-1; the TRBD2 assignment by TCRdb is unverifiable without DNA. The CDR3 spans 16 residues. Germline CDR1 SGHVS, CDR2 FNYEAQ. This CDR3 reads CASSLGLAGSYNEQFF. Variable domain in full (rest from reference TRBV7-6 and TRBJ2-1): GAGVSQSPRYKVTKRGQDVALRCDPISGHVSLYWYRQALGQGPEFLTYFNYEAQQDKSGLPNDRFSAERPEGSISTLTIQRTEQRDSAMYRCASSLGLAGSYNEQFFGPGTRLTVL.

The chain recombines TRBV20-1 with TRBJ2-1; TCRdb's D call, TRBD2, is unchecked because there is no DNA. Germline V gene data show CDR1 as DFQATT and CDR2 as SNEGSKA (reference sequence). The CDR3 is 14 residues long. This CDR3 reads CSAIGLDSYNEQFF.

The genes are TRBV7-9 and TRBJ1-1. The germline V gene has CDR1 SEHNR and CDR2 FQNEAQ (reference sequence). The CDR3 is made up of 14 amino acids. This CDR3 reads CASTVTRPGTEAFF.

This rearrangement joins TRBV7-9 to TRBJ2-7. Looked up from germline, CDR1 is SEHNR and CDR2 is FQNEAQ (reference sequence). This CDR3 has 15 residues. CDR3 residues: CASSLAGRISYEQYF.

The CDR3 is CASKPRGVRTDTQYF. The V call is TRBV6-1, the J call TRBJ2-3; no DNA is available, so the TRBD2 call from TCRdb remains unchecked. The CDR3 runs 15 residues. CDR1 and CDR2 from the germline V gene are MNHNS and SASEGT.

The chain recombines TRBV6-1 with TRBJ2-3; TCRdb's D call of TRBD2 is untestable without DNA. This CDR3 has 19 residues. The germline V gene has CDR1 MNHNS and CDR2 SASEGT. The CDR3 region is CASSPRLAERPLSTDTQYF.

The chain combines TRBV7-3 with TRBJ2-3. Germline V gene data show CDR1 as SGHTA and CDR2 as FQGTGA. The CDR3 runs 15 residues. The CDR3 is CASSLTASDADTQYF.

The CDR3 sequence is CSAPTLAGVREQYF. The rearrangement uses TRBV20-1 and TRBJ2-7; TCRdb gives TRBD2 as the D gene, but with no DNA this cannot be confirmed. The V gene's germline CDR1 is DFQATT and CDR2 SNEGSKA (reference sequence). The CDR3 contains 14 residues.

The V gene is TRBV20-1, the J gene TRBJ1-4; the TCRdb D gene call, TRBD1, has no DNA to confirm it. The length of the CDR3 is 15 residues. CDR1 is DFQATT and CDR2 is SNEGSKA in the germline V gene (reference sequence). The CDR3 region is CSAPGDRGRDEKLFF.

The rearrangement joins TRBV9 to TRBJ2-2; there is no DNA to check the TCRdb D call of TRBD2. The CDR3 loop spans 15 amino acids. Per the germline V gene, CDR1 is SGDLS and CDR2 is YYNGEE. The CDR3 protein is CASSPGGGNTGELFF.

The CDR3 spells CASSLATLADGYTF. The chain carries TRBV7-2 and TRBJ1-2. The length of the CDR3 is 14 residues. Looked up from germline, CDR1 is SGHTA and CDR2 is FQGNSA.

The chain combines TRBV3-1 with TRBJ1-5; TCRdb outputs TRBD1, but without DNA this stays unchecked. The CDR3 loop spans 16 amino acids. Germline CDR1 is LGHDT and CDR2 is YNNKEL (reference sequence). This CDR3 reads CASSQGQAVGNQPQHF.

The chain joins TRBV5-1 to TRBJ2-1. CDR1 SGHRS and CDR2 YFSETQ come from the germline V gene. This CDR3 is built from 13 residues. This CDR3 is CASSLIGDNEQFF.

The chain couples TRBV5-4 to TRBJ2-1; with no DNA, the TCRdb D assignment of TRBD1 cannot be verified. In germline, CDR1 is SGHNT, CDR2 YYREEE (reference sequence). There are 14 residues in the CDR3. This CDR3 is CASSVRTPGDEQFF.

The chain links TRBV12-3 or TRBV12-4 to TRBJ2-1; no DNA is available, so the TRBD1 call from TCRdb remains unchecked. The CDR3 sequence is 14 residues long. CDR3 residues: CASNGDRGDDEQFF.

This sequence joins TRBV4-2 and TRBJ2-2; with no DNA, the TCRdb D assignment of TRBD2 cannot be verified. Germline V gene sequence: CDR1 LGHNA, CDR2 YNFKEQ. This CDR3 is built from 16 residues. This chain's CDR3 is CASSRSGGGNTGELFF.

The CDR3 loop reads CARRVAAPYEQYF. The chain couples TRBV30 to TRBJ2-7. The length of the CDR3 is 13 residues. Germline V gives CDR1 GTSNPN, CDR2 SVGIG (reference sequence).

The chain joins TRBV6-2 or TRBV6-3 to TRBJ2-7; TCRdb's D call of TRBD2 is untestable without DNA. Per the germline V gene, CDR1 is MNHEY and CDR2 is SVGEGT. This CDR3 has 13 amino acids. CDR3 amino acids: CASSLTSGYEQYF.

This chain links TRBV18 with TRBJ2-2; TCRdb selects TRBD1, and the lack of DNA leaves this call unchecked. The germline V gene has CDR1 KGHSH and CDR2 LQKENI. This CDR3 comprises 14 residues. The CDR3 loop reads CASSRDTDTGELFF.

The chain carries TRBV15 and TRBJ1-2. This CDR3 spans 13 amino acids. The V gene's germline CDR1 is LNHNV and CDR2 YYDKDF (reference sequence). The CDR3 sequence is CATGVDLGYGYTF.

The chain couples TRBV20-1 to TRBJ2-1; TCRdb proposes TRBD1, but this gene call is untestable without DNA. In germline, CDR1 is DFQATT, CDR2 SNEGSKA (reference sequence). This CDR3 is 17 amino acids long. CDR3 region: CSARDGGQGVTYNEQFF.

The chain has TRBV29-1 and TRBJ1-2. CDR1 and CDR2 from the germline V gene are SQVTM and ANQGSEA. This CDR3 has 15 amino acids. Here the CDR3 reads CSVEDPVEVAYGYTF. Drawing the rest from reference TRBV29-1 and TRBJ1-2, the complete variable domain is SAVISQKPSRDICQRGTSLTIQCQVDSQVTMMFWYRQQPGQSLTLIATANQGSEATYESGFVIDKFPISRPNLTFSTLTVSNMSPEDSSIYLCSVEDPVEVAYGYTFGSGTRLTVV.

The J gene is TRBJ2-5, the V gene TRBV7-2; TCRdb returns TRBD2, unconfirmable since there is no DNA. CDR1 is SGHTA and CDR2 is FQGNSA in the germline V gene. The CDR3 length is 14 residues. CDR3 loop: CASSPPTRAETQYF.

The chain employs TRBV24-1 and TRBJ2-1. This CDR3 is built from 16 residues. CDR1 is KGHDR, CDR2 SFDVKD, per germline. The CDR3 is CATSDARSRSYNEQFF.